This record looks at one TCR beta chain sequence and its context. What it binds is not known. This specimen belongs to a study of cytomegalovirus exposure and HLA in healthy donors. Points from the study as a whole: An analysis that was carried out later associated some 17,000 TCR beta sequences with HLA alleles at 0.05 false discovery rate. Excluded: some indistinguishable V segments such as TRBV6-2 and TRBV6-3. Only CMV serostatus was available as immune exposure information. In a later analysis, parvovirus B19, influenza, CMV and Epstein-Barr virus appeared linked to several top co-occurrence clusters.

With 6 bases clipped from V and 3 bases from J, the junction kept 9 bases outside the gene matches. Germline assignment: CDR1 SQVTM and CDR2 ANQGSEA. This CDR3 region has 15 residues. Amplification used 60 Vbeta primers and 13 Jbeta primers. Some clones are missing from TCRdb's copy, which holds only in-frame ones; the method was immunoSEQ multiplex PCR. The sample records some 250,000 clones, about four fifths being singletons. This receptor was obtained from a woman aged 40 to 50 in good health and CMV-seropositive. Specimen: PBMCs. This chain links TRBV29-1 with TRBJ1-1; 11 bases align to TRBD1. The CDR3 nucleotides are TGCAGCGTGTTCCCGGGACAGGGGGTCGACACTGAAGCTTTCTTT. Protein sequence: CSVFPGQGVDTEAFF.